Sequencing of this T cell receptor beta chain was carried out in a study of T cells after yellow fever vaccination. Across the whole study: It was SMART-Seq v4 Ultra Low Input that prepared the fractions with low cell numbers.

TCRdb ran MiXCR on the 5' RACE reads and lists one entry per CDR3 protein. The sample has about 340,000 distinct CDR3 sequences, around 13% seen once. In this sample, this clonotype turned up a few times. Its matching antigen is unknown. This CDR3 is 14 amino acids long. V gave up 5 bases and J gave up 7 bases; unmatched junction bases: 6. Germline V gene data show CDR1 as MNHEY and CDR2 as SMNVEV (reference sequence). Study-level findings and limits: Reappearance after the booster was seen for most primary-vaccination clones, at about 95% CD4 and roughly 90% CD8.

This receptor was identified in a young man who received the YFV17D yellow fever vaccine. Material: CD4+ T cells sorted from PBMCs, obtained 15 days after the yellow fever booster vaccination. The V gene is TRBV27, the J gene TRBJ1-2; 11 bases are a match to TRBD1. Here the CDR3 DNA reads TGTGCCAGCAGTCCCGGGACAGGGGGTGGTGGCTACACCTTC. As protein: CASSPGTGGGGYTF.